This T cell receptor (beta chain) was captured in a study of graft-versus-host responses after intestinal transplantation. Germline V gene lookup returns CDR1 MNHNS and CDR2 SASEGT. The CDR3 length is 14 residues. Trimming at V came to 5 bases and at J to 5 bases, leaving 6 bases not matched to a gene. Assay used: immunoSEQ multiplex PCR; TCRdb lists only in-frame clones, some missing. The sample lists 25,000 or so clones; 82% were seen once. On this clone itself: Its antigen is unidentified.

Overall study findings and caveats: GvH clones surfaced in recipient marrow, some emerging earlier in ileum or blood. After transplant, early declines in HvG clones were associated with peak levels of circulating GvH clones.

The material was unstimulated CD4+ T cells sorted from spleen or lymph node cells, obtained before intestinal transplant. This TCR was sampled from a human donor who received an intestinal transplant. The rearrangement links TRBV6-1 to TRBJ1-2; TRBD1 matches at 9 bases. CDR3 in amino acids: CASSIRTGDYGYTF. The CDR3 bases are TGTGCCAGCAGTATCCGGACAGGGGATTATGGCTACACCTTC.